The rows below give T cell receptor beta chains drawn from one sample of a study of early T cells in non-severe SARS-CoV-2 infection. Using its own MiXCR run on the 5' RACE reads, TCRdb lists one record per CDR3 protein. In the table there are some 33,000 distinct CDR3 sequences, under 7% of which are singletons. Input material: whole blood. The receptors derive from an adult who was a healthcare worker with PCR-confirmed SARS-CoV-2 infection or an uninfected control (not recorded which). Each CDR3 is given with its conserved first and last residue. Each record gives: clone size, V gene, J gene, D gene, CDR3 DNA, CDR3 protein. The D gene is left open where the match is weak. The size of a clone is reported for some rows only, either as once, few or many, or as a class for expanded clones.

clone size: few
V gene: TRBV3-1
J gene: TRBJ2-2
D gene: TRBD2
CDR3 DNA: TGTGCCAGCAGCCATATGACTAGCAGCCGAATGGCGAACACCGGGGAGCTGTTTTTT
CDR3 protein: CASSHMTSSRMANTGELFF

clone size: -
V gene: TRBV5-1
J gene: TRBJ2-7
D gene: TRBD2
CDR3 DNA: TGCGCCAGCAGCTTGGCCCTAGCGGGCCACCAATCCTACGAGCAGTACTTC
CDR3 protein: CASSLALAGHQSYEQYF

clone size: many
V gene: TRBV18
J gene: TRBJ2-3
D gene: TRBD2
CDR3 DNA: TGTGCCAGCTCACCAGGGACTAGCGGGAGCGCAGATACGCAGTATTTT
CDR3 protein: CASSPGTSGSADTQYF

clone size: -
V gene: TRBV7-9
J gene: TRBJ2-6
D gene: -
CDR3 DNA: TGTGCCAGCAGCTTAGCGTATCACAGTTTAAAATCTGGGGCCAACGTCCTGACTTTC
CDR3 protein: CASSLAYHSLKSGANVLTF

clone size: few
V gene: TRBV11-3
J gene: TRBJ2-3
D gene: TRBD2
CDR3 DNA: TGTGCCAGCAGCTTAGCCATCGGCGGGAGGGCCGCAGATACGCAGTATTTT
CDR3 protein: CASSLAIGGRAADTQYF

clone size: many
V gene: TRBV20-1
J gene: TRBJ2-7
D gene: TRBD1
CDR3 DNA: TGCAGTGCATGGGACAGCTACGAGCAGTACTTC
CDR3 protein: CSAWDSYEQYF

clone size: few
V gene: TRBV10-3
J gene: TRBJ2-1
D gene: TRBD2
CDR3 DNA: TGTGCCATCAGTGGACTAGCGGGAGATAATGAGCAGTTCTTC
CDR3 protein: CAISGLAGDNEQFF

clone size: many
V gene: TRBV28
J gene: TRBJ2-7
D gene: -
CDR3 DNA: TGTGCCAGCAGTTCGATTCCCAGTGTCTACGAGCAGTACTTC
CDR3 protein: CASSSIPSVYEQYF

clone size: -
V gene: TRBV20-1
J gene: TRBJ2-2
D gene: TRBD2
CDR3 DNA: TGCAGTGCTTACCCGGGGGGGCGTAACACCGGGGAGCTGTTTTTT
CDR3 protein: CSAYPGGRNTGELFF

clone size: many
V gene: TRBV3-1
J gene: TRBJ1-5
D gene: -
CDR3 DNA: TGTGCCAGCAGCCAAGATGGGCAGCCCCAGCATTTT
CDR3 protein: CASSQDGQPQHF

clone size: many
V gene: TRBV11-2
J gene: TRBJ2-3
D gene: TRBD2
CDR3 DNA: TGTGCCAGCAGCTTAGTTCGGACTAGCTGGTTCTCAGATACGCAGTATTTT
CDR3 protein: CASSLVRTSWFSDTQYF

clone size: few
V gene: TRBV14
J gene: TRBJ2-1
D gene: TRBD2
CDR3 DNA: TGTGCCAGCAGCCAAGATCGGGGGAGACTAGCGGGGTACAATGAGCAGTTCTTC
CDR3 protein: CASSQDRGRLAGYNEQFF

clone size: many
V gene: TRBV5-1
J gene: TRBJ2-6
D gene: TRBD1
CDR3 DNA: TGCGCCAGCAGCCGGACAGGGGGCGCCAACTCTGGGGCCAACGTCCTGACTTTC
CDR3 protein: CASSRTGGANSGANVLTF

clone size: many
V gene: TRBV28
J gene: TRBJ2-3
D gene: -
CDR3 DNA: TGTGCCAGCCAGCCTCGCAGTAGCACAGATACGCAGTATTTT
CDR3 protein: CASQPRSSTDTQYF

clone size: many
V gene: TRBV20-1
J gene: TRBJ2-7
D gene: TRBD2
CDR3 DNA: TGCAGCGGGAGGTACGAGCAGTACTTC
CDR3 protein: CSGRYEQYF

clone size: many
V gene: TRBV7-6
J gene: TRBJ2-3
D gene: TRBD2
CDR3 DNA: TGTGCCAGCAGCTTCGGGACTAGCGCCGATACGCAGTATTTT
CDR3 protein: CASSFGTSADTQYF

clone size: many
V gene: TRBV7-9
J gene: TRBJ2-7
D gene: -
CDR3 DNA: TGTGCCAGCAGCTTAGATTGGTACGAGCAGTACTTC
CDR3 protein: CASSLDWYEQYF

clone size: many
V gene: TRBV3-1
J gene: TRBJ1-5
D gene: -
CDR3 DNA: TGTGCCAGCAGCCAAGATACCGGGGATCAGCCCCAGCATTTT
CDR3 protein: CASSQDTGDQPQHF

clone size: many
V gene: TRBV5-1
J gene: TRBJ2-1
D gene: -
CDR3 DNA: TGCGCCAGCAGCTTGCAAGGGGGTGAGCAGTTCTTC
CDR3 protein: CASSLQGGEQFF

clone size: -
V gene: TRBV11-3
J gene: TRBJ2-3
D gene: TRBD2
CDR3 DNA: TGTGCCAGCAGCTTGTCGCGCTGGCTAGCGGGAGGGCGGAGCACAGATACGCAGTATTTT
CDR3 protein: CASSLSRWLAGGRSTDTQYF

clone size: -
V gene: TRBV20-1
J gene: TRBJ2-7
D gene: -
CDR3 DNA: TGCAGTGCTACCCGAGGGGCCGGCTACTACGAGCAGTACTTC
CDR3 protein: CSATRGAGYYEQYF

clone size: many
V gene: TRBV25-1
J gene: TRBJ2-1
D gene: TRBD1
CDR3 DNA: TGTGCCAGCAGTGAAATCCGCCCCCGGGACAGGGGGGACTACAATGAGCAGTTCTTC
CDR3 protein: CASSEIRPRDRGDYNEQFF

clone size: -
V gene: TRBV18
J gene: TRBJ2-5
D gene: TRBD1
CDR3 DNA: TGTACCAGCTCGTCGGGACAGGCTCGTCAAGAGACCCAGTACTTC
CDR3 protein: CTSSSGQARQETQYF

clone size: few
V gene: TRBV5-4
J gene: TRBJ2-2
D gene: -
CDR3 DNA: TGTGCCAGCAGCTCGAAAGGGGAAACCGGGGAGCTGTTTTTT
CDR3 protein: CASSSKGETGELFF

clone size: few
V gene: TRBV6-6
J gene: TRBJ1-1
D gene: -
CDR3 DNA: TGTGCCAGCAGTTACCGGGACGGCACTGAAGCTTTCTTT
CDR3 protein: CASSYRDGTEAFF

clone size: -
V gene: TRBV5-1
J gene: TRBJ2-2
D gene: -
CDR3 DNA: TGCGCCAGCCACCAAGCGCCCCCCGGGGAGCTGTTTTTT
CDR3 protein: CASHQAPPGELFF